The clone carrying this T cell receptor (beta chain) occurred many times. Its antigen is as yet unknown. The sample belongs to a study of T-cell reconstitution after alpha-beta-depleted transplantation in children. Study observations and caveats: Several hundred expanded graft clones reportedly gave rise to the alpha-beta T cells present about two months after transplant. Recipient T cells and thymic progenitors that survived were the source of the high TCRbeta diversity seen at day 60 in some patients. Newly produced T cells mostly accounted for T-cell counts and diversity one year post-transplant.

V was pared by 2 bases and J by 4 bases, with 18 bases between. The CDR3 runs 17 residues. Germline loops: CDR1 MNHEY, CDR2 SVGAGI. For TCRbeta, the library was prepared with unique molecular identifiers. TCRdb reprocessed the PCR reads with MiXCR, giving one entry per CDR3 protein. The sample includes approximately 800,000 distinct CDR3 sequences, about 15% seen only once; the top ten take roughly 4.8%. Sequenced material: PBMCs, mostly from graft donor cells, taken 360 days after TCRalphabeta/CD19-depleted stem cell transplant. The chain recombines TRBV6-5 with TRBJ2-1; unclear D gene. This clonotype originated in a male patient under 18 who had a stem cell transplant for acute lymphoblastic leukemia, so the T cells may come from the graft donor. CDR3 in amino acids: CASSYGPTGDRYNEQFF. The CDR3, as DNA: TGTGCCAGCAGTTACGGCCCGACGGGCGACCGTTACAATGAGCAGTTCTTC.